This T cell receptor beta chain was retrieved from a study of blood T cell repertoires in COVID-19. This clone has a handful of counts. Other DNA sequences from this sample encode an identical CDR3 as well. V lost 5 bases to trimming and J lost 4 bases; unmatched junction nucleotides: 4. Per germline, CDR1 LNHNV and CDR2 YYDKDF (reference sequence). There are 13 residues in the CDR3. Per the original methods: Reference gene primer amplification yielded estimated nucleated cell counts. Clones were read by immunoSEQ multiplex PCR, and TCRdb kept only the in-frame ones, dropping some. Clone size and the V and J calls come from that table; the DNA yielded D and trimming. The sample comprises hundreds of thousands of clones, just over 85% of which are singletons, and 1.4% rests with the top ten.

The sequenced sample consisted of peripheral blood. This TCR was recovered from a woman in her 30s with active or convalescent COVID-19. The rearrangement joins TRBV15 to TRBJ1-1; TRBD1 matches 7 bases. The CDR3 nucleotides read TGTGCCACCAGCGGCGCAGGGGGCACTGAAGCTTTCTTT. Its protein product is CATSGAGGTEAFF. Supplemented by reference TRBV15 and TRBJ1-1, the full variable domain reads DAMVIQNPRYQVTQFGKPVTLSCSQTLNHNVMYWYQQKSSQAPKLLFHYYDKDFNNEADTPDNFQSRRPNTSFCFLDIRSPGLGDTAMYLCATSGAGGTEAFFGQGTRLTVV.